This T cell receptor beta chain stems from a study of molecular identifiers for immune sequencing clone quantification. Listed TCR primers, together with previously described methods, were used for the bulk TCR libraries. One entry per CDR3 protein results from TCRdb running MiXCR on the PCR reads. The table shows roughly 630,000 distinct CDR3 sequences, with 25% occurring only once. Findings of the study overall: Spiked Jurkat TCR RNA equal to one cell could reportedly be picked out among some 1 million naive cells.

In the case of this clonotype: Antigen: not known. The junction and the germline gene differ at one end; a read error may be behind it.

Investigators produced naive CD8 libraries from about 20,000 to 1,000,000 sorted cells, drawing on 10%, 30% or 50% RNA. The authors gated naive CD8 T cells as CD8+CD4-CCR7+CD45RA+ for sorting. The CDR3 consists of 17 residues. Germline CDR1 reads PRHDT; CDR2 reads FYEKMQ (reference sequence). The V call is TRBV13, the J call TRBJ1-1; a weak D match, TRBD1 (6 bases). Sequenced: naive CD8+ T cells from blood, with Jurkat cell RNA spiked in. Documented subset: FACS-sorted CD8+CD4-CCR7+CD45RA+ naive T cells. The sequence derives from a human donor in good health. Some libraries in this study had Jurkat cell RNA spiked in. The CDR3 is CAGSLRQGTNGNTEAFF. The CDR3 DNA reads as TGTGCCGGCAGCTTACGGCAGGGGACGAATGGGAACACTGAAGCTTTCTTT. The full variable domain, completed using reference TRBV13 and TRBJ1-1, is AAGVIQSPRHLIKEKRETATLKCYPIPRHDTVYWYQQGPGQDPQFLISFYEKMQSDKGSIPDRFSAQQFSDYHSELNMSSLELGDSALYFCAGSLRQGTNGNTEAFFGQGTRLTVV.